Presented here are 3 T cell receptor beta chains from one specimen sequenced in a study of glioma-infiltrating T cells. Using RNA template, CDR3s of TCR alpha and beta were amplified with iRepertoire arm-PCR. TCRdb reprocessed the multiplex PCR reads via MiXCR and lists one record per CDR3 protein. The data contain 300,000 to 400,000 distinct CDR3 sequences, 35% to 45% of them singletons. The sample comprised glioma tissue, nonneoplastic brain tissue, or PBMCs (not recorded which). These receptors were taken from a human donor with low-grade glioma or glioblastoma, undergoing nonglioma brain surgery, or in good health (not recorded which).

The V gene is TRBV20-1, the J gene TRBJ1-5, with D perhaps matching TRBD1 (6 bases). Per germline, CDR1 DFQATT and CDR2 SNEGSKA (reference sequence). The CDR3 runs to 12 residues. The V gene lost 3 bases and the J gene lost 7 bases, with 10 bases spanning the gap. The CDR3 region is CSARETGQPQHF. CDR3 bases: TGCAGTGCTAGGGAAACAGGGCAGCCCCAGCATTTT.

The CDR3 here is CSARDVILAEAYEQYF. CDR3 DNA sequence: TGCAGTGCTAGAGATGTTATACTAGCGGAGGCCTACGAGCAGTACTTC. This sequence joins TRBV20-1 and TRBJ2-7; 8 positions match TRBD2. Germline lookup yields CDR1 DFQATT and CDR2 SNEGSKA (reference sequence). J lost 2 bases, V lost 0 bases, and 9 bases had no gene match. The CDR3 is made up of 16 amino acids.

V usage is TRBV7-2 and J usage is TRBJ2-7; 9 positions agree with TRBD1. The CDR3 contains 14 residues. In germline, CDR1 is SGHTA, CDR2 FQGNSA. The V and J ends lost 5 bases and 6 bases, in that order; junction bases with no gene match: 8. CDR3 loop: CASSHTTGGSEQYF. CDR3 DNA: TGTGCCAGCAGCCATACCACAGGGGGCTCCGAGCAGTACTTC. The whole variable domain, remainder taken from reference TRBV7-2 and TRBJ2-7, is GAGVSQSPSNKVTEKGKDVELRCDPISGHTALYWYRQSLGQGLEFLIYFQGNSAPDKSGLPSDRFSAERTGGSVSTLTIQRTQQEDSAVYLCASSHTTGGSEQYFGPGTRLTVT.